This is a list of T cell receptor beta chains from one sample in a study of regulatory T cells in long-lasting Graves disease. TCRdb re-derived calls from the multiplex PCR reads in MiXCR, one entry per CDR3 protein. The sample has 700,000 or so distinct CDR3 sequences; 25% to 35% are singletons. The material was peripheral blood mononuclear cells (PBMCs), obtained when the disease was refractory, from a patient treated with antithyroid drugs. These receptors came from a female donor with Graves disease. Both conserved end residues are part of each CDR3. The D gene is left open where the match is weak. Clone size, where shown, is once, few, many, or a class for clones that have expanded.

abundance,v_gene,d_gene,j_gene,CDR3aa,CDR3nt
many,TRBV7-9,NA,TRBJ2-1,CASSRAGQVNNEQFF,TGTGCCAGCAGCCGTGCAGGGCAGGTTAACAATGAGCAGTTCTTC
NA,TRBV7-3,NA,TRBJ2-5,CASSLSGGPGETQYF,TGTGCCAGCAGCTTATCGGGGGGCCCGGGGGAGACCCAGTACTTC
NA,TRBV11-2,NA,TRBJ2-1,CASSGSTLQASPYNEQFF,TGTGCCAGCAGTGGATCTACTTTACAGGCCTCCCCCTACAATGAGCAGTTCTTC
NA,TRBV15,TRBD1,TRBJ1-1,CAAGDRGYTEAFF,TGTGCCGCAGGGGACAGGGGTTACACTGAAGCTTTCTTT
NA,TRBV19,NA,TRBJ1-5,CASMESNQPQHF,TGTGCCAGTATGGAAAGCAATCAGCCCCAGCATTTT
many,TRBV2,NA,TRBJ1-1,CASNTGLNTEAFF,TGTGCCAGCAATACAGGGCTGAACACTGAAGCTTTCTTT
NA,TRBV11-2,NA,TRBJ2-7,CASSTQGSEQYF,TGTGCCAGCAGTACACAGGGATCCGAGCAGTACTTC
NA,TRBV24-1,TRBD1,TRBJ2-7,CATSDSTGYEQYF,TGTGCCACCAGTGATTCGACAGGGTACGAGCAGTACTTC
NA,TRBV14,TRBD2,TRBJ2-7,CASSWTSGISHEQYF,TGTGCCAGCAGCTGGACTAGCGGGATATCACACGAGCAGTACTTC
few,TRBV29-1,NA,TRBJ1-1,CSVRDGTHSNTEAFF,TGCAGCGTTCGGGACGGAACTCACTCGAACACTGAAGCTTTCTTT
many,TRBV20-1,TRBD1,TRBJ1-1,CSASWAELGGQGYTEAFF,TGCAGTGCTAGCTGGGCGGAGCTCGGGGGACAGGGGTACACTGAAGCTTTCTTT
NA,TRBV5-1,NA,TRBJ1-2,CASSLDGVLGYTF,TGCGCCAGCAGCTTGGACGGGGTTTTGGGCTACACCTTC